This paragraph covers one TCR beta chain sequence. Antigen: not known. The record originates from a study of identical twins. The CDR3 loop spans 13 amino acids. Germline V gene sequence: CDR1 MDHEN, CDR2 SYDVKM. The trim removed 9 bases at V and 5 bases at J, leaving 7 bases unmatched. General study points: Models came in too low on out-of-frame TCR alpha sharing in monozygotic twins.

TCRdb recomputed calls from the 5' RACE reads with MiXCR, one row per CDR3 protein. The sample records 700,000 or so distinct CDR3 sequences, under 9% being singletons. These data are also associated with another study on yellow fever vaccine responses in identical twins.

Sequencing input: PBMCs. The origin of this receptor is a woman aged 18-29 years in good health. The chain combines TRBV28 with TRBJ2-1; 7 bases line up with TRBD2. Here the CDR3 DNA reads TGTGCCAGTGCTAGCGGAAAAGACAATGAGCAGTTCTTC. Translation gives CASASGKDNEQFF.